This TCR beta chain was sequenced during a study of blood T cell repertoires in COVID-19. Study details: Donors in the United States, Italy and Spain gave samples during acute or convalescent COVID-19.

Sequencing used immunoSEQ multiplex PCR; TCRdb keeps in-frame clones, though not all of them. The sample consists of about 130,000 clones, roughly 79% of them appearing once. V gave up 1 base and J gave up 7 bases, with 19 bases separating them. This CDR3 comprises 16 residues. Per the germline V gene, CDR1 is SGHTA and CDR2 is FQGTGA. This TCR came from a human donor in a cohort sampled during active COVID-19. What was sequenced was peripheral blood. The genes are TRBV7-3 and TRBJ1-2, with D uncertain. CDR3 in DNA: TGTGCCAGCAGCTTAAGGAGAGGGTCCCCCGTCTCTGGCTACACCTTC. This sequence encodes CASSLRRGSPVSGYTF.